What follows are 9 T cell receptor beta chains derived from one specimen sequenced in a study of cytomegalovirus exposure and HLA in healthy donors. PCR employed 60 Vbeta and 13 Jbeta primers. Libraries were prepared by immunoSEQ multiplex PCR; TCRdb keeps only in-frame clonotypes and omits some of them. This table has roughly 240,000 clones, around four fifths appearing once. The sequencing sample was made of PBMCs. Every receptor here comes from a boy aged 5-17 years in good health and CMV-seronegative.

The genes are TRBV5-4 and TRBJ1-1; 7 bases line up with TRBD1. This CDR3 spans 14 amino acids. V shed 4 bases, J shed 5 bases, and the junction held 8 bases outside the gene matches. CDR1 and CDR2 (germline): SGHNT, YYREEE (reference sequence). In nucleotides, the CDR3 is TGTGCCAGCAGCCACACAGGGGTGAGGACTGAAGCTTTCTTT. As protein: CASSHTGVRTEAFF.

This chain connects TRBV6-1 to TRBJ2-5; the match to TRBD1 covers 7 bases. The CDR3 totals 15 residues. Germline CDR1 and CDR2: MNHNS and SASEGT. J gave up 2 bases and V 2 bases, and 5 bases lay outside the gene matches. The CDR3 here is CASSEITGQQETQYF. The CDR3 coding sequence is TGTGCCAGCAGTGAAATAACGGGACAGCAAGAGACCCAGTACTTC.

The rearrangement links TRBV6-1 to TRBJ1-1; a weak D match, TRBD1 (6 bases). This CDR3 has 15 residues. Germline-derived CDR1 and CDR2 are MNHNS and SASEGT. Between the trimmed V and J ends, which lost 2 bases and 0 bases, there was a span of 10 bases. The CDR3 region is CASSERGGLNTEAFF. CDR3 nucleotides: TGTGCCAGCAGTGAAAGGGGGGGGCTGAACACTGAAGCTTTCTTT.

This chain connects TRBV6-6 to TRBJ2-7, with a tentative D call TRBD2 (5 bases). The germline CDR1 and CDR2 sequences are MNHNY and SVGAGI (reference sequence). Trimming stripped 4 bases from V and 7 bases from J, with 11 bases between. CDR3 length: 12 residues. CDR3 loop: CASSLLGREQYF. CDR3 sequence (DNA): TGTGCCAGCAGTTTACTAGGCCGAGAGCAGTACTTC.

The V gene is TRBV6-6, the J gene TRBJ1-2, with a tentative D call TRBD1 (6 bases). Germline lookup yields CDR1 MNHNY and CDR2 SVGAGI (reference sequence). The CDR3 extends over 13 amino acids. V dropped 11 bases and J dropped 3 bases, with 16 bases sitting between them. The DNA of the CDR3 is TGTGCCGCCTACAGGGCTGGGGACTATGGCTACACCTTC. Its translation: CAAYRAGDYGYTF.

The chain is built from TRBV6-1 and TRBJ2-7; 7 positions agree with TRBD2. V lost 9 bases and J lost 5; bases outside the gene matches: 4. From germline, CDR1 is MNHNS and CDR2 SASEGT. The CDR3 covers 11 residues. For the CDR3, the DNA is TGTGCCAGGATCGGGGGGAACGAGCAGTACTTC. As protein: CARIGGNEQYF.

The chain couples TRBV19 to TRBJ1-2; D may be TRBD1 (5 bases). The germline CDR1 and CDR2 sequences are LNHDA and SQIVND (reference sequence). There are 13 residues in the CDR3. V gave up 7 bases and J gave up 9 bases, with 18 bases separating them. CDR3 protein: CASILAGEGSYTF. The CDR3 nucleotides are TGTGCCAGTATCCTCGCCGGGGAGGGGAGCTACACCTTC.

This chain joins TRBV10-1 and TRBJ1-5; 8 bases are shared with TRBD1. Germline-derived CDR1 and CDR2 are WNHNN and SYGVQD (reference sequence). The CDR3 spans 15 residues. V shed 8 bases and J 6 bases; nucleotides not matched to a gene: 12. The CDR3 reads CASYSPDRDFQPQHF. CDR3 nucleotide sequence: TGCGCCAGCTATTCCCCGGACAGGGATTTTCAGCCCCAGCATTTT.

This chain connects TRBV7-9 to TRBJ2-7; D remains unclear. The CDR3 loop spans 14 amino acids. Trimming removed 5 bases at V and 2 bases at J, with 13 bases between. CDR1 and CDR2 (germline): SEHNR, FQNEAQ (reference sequence). This CDR3 is CASSTDTATYEQYF. For the CDR3, the DNA is TGTGCCAGCAGCACAGACACGGCAACCTACGAGCAGTACTTC.